This T cell receptor (beta chain) was retrieved from a study of control samples from healthy donors and cancer patients. The germline V gene encodes CDR1 MNHEY and CDR2 SVGAGI. The junction had 7 bases not matched to a gene; V was cut back by 5 bases and J by 6 bases. The CDR3 sequence is 15 residues long. Using immunoSEQ multiplex PCR, the repertoire was profiled, and TCRdb retains in-frame clones only, with some absent. This table holds just over 6,500 clones, approximately 80% found once. The rearrangement links TRBV6-5 to TRBJ2-3, with TRBD1 identical over 11 bases. The sample taken for sequencing was formalin-fixed, paraffin-embedded tissue. This TCR came from a male donor with melanoma. CDR3 nucleotide sequence: TGTGCCAGCAGTCCAGGACAGGGGGCGGGGGATACGCAGTATTTT. Protein: CASSPGQGAGDTQYF.